The 28 T cell receptor beta chains in this list originate from one sample, sequenced in a study of regulatory T cells in long-lasting Graves disease. Relying on iRepertoire HTBI primers and Arm-PCR of CDR3 regions, the team built TCR beta libraries. TCRdb reprocessed the multiplex PCR reads via MiXCR and lists one record per CDR3 protein. The sample comprises hundreds of thousands of distinct CDR3 sequences, 15% to 20% of which are singletons, and around 25% rests with the top ten. Noted time point: newly diagnosed GD, antithyroid drugs for less than 3 months. PBMC-derived RNA was used for the TCR library. These data also featured in a second study, about T cells in Graves' hyperthyroidism and ophthalmopathy.

The sample was peripheral blood mononuclear cells (PBMCs), taken at new diagnosis, from a patient treated with antithyroid drugs. The receptors were gathered from a woman aged 40-60 years with Graves disease.

This clonotype came up a few times. The chain uses TRBV15 and TRBJ1-1, with TRBD1 matching 7 bases. J was trimmed by 1 base and V by 3 bases; bases with no gene match: 2. This CDR3 contains 14 residues. Germline V CDR1 and CDR2: LNHNV, YYDKDF (reference sequence). The CDR3: CATSRGDRNTEAFF. CDR3 nucleotides: TGTGCCACCAGCAGGGGGGACAGGAACACTGAAGCTTTCTTT.

This chain links TRBV12-5 with TRBJ2-7, with D maybe TRBD1 (6 bases). The V and J ends lost 5 bases and 3 bases respectively, with 23 bases between them. The length of the CDR3 is 17 residues. Looked up from germline, CDR1 is LGHNT and CDR2 is FRNRAP. This chain's CDR3 is CASGPEEDRPNNYEQYF. The CDR3 DNA follows: TGTGCTAGTGGTCCAGAAGAAGACAGGCCGAACAACTACGAGCAGTACTTC.

This clonotype showed up many times. J is TRBJ2-5 and V is TRBV5-8, with D unresolved. Per germline, CDR1 SGHTS and CDR2 YDEGEE. Between the trimmed V and J ends, which lost 1 base and 2 bases, there was a span of 9 bases. The CDR3 contains 14 residues. CDR3: CASSLSGFQETQYF. The CDR3 bases are TGTGCCAGCAGCTTGTCTGGTTTTCAAGAGACCCAGTACTTC.

This clonotype was recorded at least ten times. CDR3 residues: CSARATGRPSPYEQYF. The CDR3 DNA follows: TGCAGTGCTAGGGCGACGGGACGCCCAAGCCCCTACGAGCAGTACTTC. V gene TRBV20-1 combines with J gene TRBJ2-7; D may correspond to TRBD1 or TRBD2 (5 bases each). The CDR3 contains 16 residues. The germline gives CDR1 DFQATT, CDR2 SNEGSKA (reference sequence). Trimming left V 3 bases short and J 2 bases short, with 20 bases between.

This chain uses TRBV7-2 with TRBJ2-5; D not certain. CDR1 is SGHTA, CDR2 FQGNSA, per germline. CDR3 length equals 13 residues. The V end was cut by 2 bases, the J end by 3 bases, with 7 bases between. The CDR3 nucleotides are TGTGCCAGCAGCTTACTCTGGAAAGAGACCCAGTACTTC. Translation gives CASSLLWKETQYF.

Points on this clonotype: The CDR3 does not close with the conserved phenylalanine or tryptophan, likely indicating a read error. Because the CDR3's place on the DNA is in doubt, the DNA is left out and the CDR3 is given as listed by TCRdb. The chain employs TRBV5-8 and TRBJ2-1; whether TRBD2, the table's D call, matches the DNA was not checked. Germline V lookup: CDR1 SGHTS, CDR2 YDEGEE. The CDR3 has 12 residues if both end residues are counted. The CDR3 sequence is CASSLLLAGAGG.

This clonotype has ten or more counts. The chain links TRBV2 to TRBJ1-1; D gene unclear. The CDR3 length is 14 residues. Germline lookup yields CDR1 SNHLY and CDR2 FYNNEI. V dropped 7 bases and J dropped 3 bases, with 15 bases sitting between them. The CDR3 DNA reads as TGTGCCAGCAAAGGCCTGTTCATGGACACTGAAGCTTTCTTT. Translation: CASKGLFMDTEAFF.

The J gene is TRBJ1-6, the V gene TRBV25-1; weak D call: TRBD1 (5 bases). Looked up from germline, CDR1 is MGHDK and CDR2 is SYGVNS. The CDR3 is 15 residues long. The V end lost 8 bases, the J end lost 6 bases, and 17 bases lay between the germline ends. The CDR3 is CASAQGFGGNSPLHF. The CDR3 DNA sequence: TGTGCCAGCGCCCAGGGTTTCGGGGGTAATTCACCCCTCCACTTT.

This clonotype was found many times. In DNA form, the CDR3 reads TGTGCCAGCAGTGGGAGACACACCCTAGCCTACGAGCAGTACTTC. Translation gives CASSGRHTLAYEQYF. The chain combines TRBV2 with TRBJ2-7, with no clear D. This CDR3 has 15 amino acids. Deletions cut 4 bases from V and 2 bases from J, with 15 bases between. The V gene's germline CDR1 is SNHLY and CDR2 FYNNEI.

This clonotype was counted many times. The V call is TRBV7-9, the J call TRBJ1-1; TRBD1 matches 7 bases. Germline V gene data show CDR1 as SEHNR and CDR2 as FQNEAQ (reference sequence). V shed 1 base, J shed 5 bases, and the junction held 10 bases outside the gene matches. The CDR3 is 16 residues long. The CDR3 DNA is TGTGCCAGCAGCTTAGAGCCTGGCAGGGGGGGGACTGAAGCTTTCTTT. Amino acids: CASSLEPGRGGTEAFF.

The table lists this clonotype with a few counts. The rearrangement joins TRBV19 to TRBJ1-6; TRBD1 matches at 7 bases. The germline CDR1 and CDR2 sequences are LNHDA and SQIVND (reference sequence). CDR3 length equals 16 residues. The J segment lost 5 bases and the V segment lost 3 bases, leaving 7 bases of the junction unmatched. The CDR3 region has the DNA TGTGCCAGTAGTATCCCGTTGACAGGGAATAATTCACCCCTCCACTTT. Protein sequence: CASSIPLTGNNSPLHF.

This clonotype was found once. A far larger clone is just one base off, so this is likely a read error. This chain joins TRBV2 and TRBJ2-7, with TRBD1 matching over 10 bases. CDR3 length: 14 residues. Germline trimming cut 8 bases from V and 7 bases from J; bases unmatched to any gene: 11. Looked up from germline, CDR1 is SNHLY and CDR2 is FYNNEI. The CDR3 DNA sequence: TGTGCCAGCCGGGGACAGGGGCTCTACAATGAGCAGTACTTC. It codes for CASRGQGLYNEQYF.

This clonotype was counted a few times. J is TRBJ2-2 and V is TRBV7-2; 7 nucleotides agree with TRBD1. CDR1 SGHTA and CDR2 FQGNSA come from the germline V gene. CDR3 length equals 17 residues. J lost 4 bases, V lost 2 bases, and 10 bases had no gene match. The CDR3 loop reads CASSLRGPGQSTGELFF. The CDR3 coding sequence is TGTGCCAGCAGCTTAAGGGGTCCGGGACAGAGCACCGGGGAGCTGTTTTTT.

The V call is TRBV3-1, the J call TRBJ1-6, with D possibly matching TRBD1 (5 bases). The CDR3 has 15 residues. Germline-derived CDR1 and CDR2 are LGHDT and YNNKEL (reference sequence). The V and J ends lost 6 bases and 9 bases respectively, with 18 bases between them. CDR3 nucleotides: TGTGCCAGCAGTCCCTCTCCTTGGGGGGGTTCACCCCTCCACTTT. Amino acids: CASSPSPWGGSPLHF. Complete variable domain (other parts from reference TRBV3-1 and TRBJ1-6): DTAVSQTPKYLVTQMGNDKSIKCEQNLGHDTMYWYKQDSKKFLKIMFSYNNKELIINETVPNRFSPKSPDKAHLNLHINSLELGDSAVYFCASSPSPWGGSPLHFGNGTRLTVT.

The chain employs TRBV4-1 and TRBJ2-1, with D perhaps TRBD2 (6 bases). This CDR3 is built from 17 residues. The V gene's germline CDR1 is MGHRA and CDR2 YSYEKL. Trimming stripped 1 base from V and 1 base from J, with 14 bases between. As DNA, the CDR3 is TGCGCCAGCAGCCAAGGGCGGGGCTTTTCTTCCTACAATGAGCAGTTCTTC. Translated, it gives CASSQGRGFSSYNEQFF.

This clonotype was seen ten or more times. The gene calls are TRBV3-1 and TRBJ1-2; 7 nucleotides match TRBD1. The CDR3 contains 12 residues. Germline CDR1 and CDR2: LGHDT and YNNKEL (reference sequence). With V trimmed by 1 base and J by 8 bases, 1 base remained unmatched. The CDR3 protein is CASSQGTGGYTF. The CDR3 DNA sequence: TGTGCCAGCAGCCAAGGGACAGGCGGCTACACCTTC.

This clonotype showed up many times. The V and J genes are TRBV29-1 and TRBJ2-5, with D perhaps TRBD1 or TRBD2 (6 bases each). V lost 3 bases to trimming and J lost 4 bases, with 9 bases between them. Looked up from germline, CDR1 is SQVTM and CDR2 is ANQGSEA. The CDR3 spans 12 residues. CDR3: CSVDRGGETQYF. As DNA, the CDR3 is TGCAGCGTTGACAGGGGAGGAGAGACCCAGTACTTC.

In its sample, this clonotype was seen many times. The chain is built from TRBV10-3 and TRBJ2-3; 9 nucleotides match TRBD1. V shed 6 bases and J 4 bases; nucleotides not matched to a gene: 8. The CDR3 has 15 amino acids. The germline V gene has CDR1 ENHRY and CDR2 SYGVKD. The CDR3 DNA reads TGTGCCATCAGAGATTCCGGGACAGGGTCAGATACGCAGTATTTT. Translating it yields CAIRDSGTGSDTQYF.

Ten or more counts support this clonotype. The CDR3 DNA sequence: TGTGCCAGCAGCTCCCACGGTAGCACAGATACGCAGTATTTT. This translates into CASSSHGSTDTQYF. The rearrangement links TRBV7-3 to TRBJ2-3; no reliable D call. CDR3 length: 14 residues. Germline V gene data show CDR1 as SGHTA and CDR2 as FQGTGA. Trimming took 4 bases from V and 0 from J, leaving 8 bases between them. Variable domain in full (rest from reference TRBV7-3 and TRBJ2-3): GAGVSQTPSNKVTEKGKYVELRCDPISGHTALYWYRQSLGQGPEFLIYFQGTGAADDSGLPNDRFFAVRPEGSVSTLKIQRTERGDSAVYLCASSSHGSTDTQYFGPGTRLTVL.

This chain links TRBV6-5 with TRBJ2-2; D is undetermined. CDR3 size: 14 residues. Germline values: CDR1 MNHEY, CDR2 SVGAGI. With 0 bases removed from V and 5 bases from J, the gap between germline ends came to 7 bases. The CDR3 sequence: CASSYSPETGELFF. The CDR3 DNA follows: TGTGCCAGCAGTTACTCTCCCGAAACCGGGGAGCTGTTTTTT.

A few counts support this clonotype. The chain employs TRBV6-6 and TRBJ1-1, with 7 bases identical to TRBD1. V shed 0 bases, J shed 5 bases, and the junction held 12 bases outside the gene matches. The CDR3 is made up of 17 amino acids. Per germline, CDR1 MNHNY and CDR2 SVGAGI (reference sequence). The CDR3 nucleotides read TGTGCCAGCAGTTACTCGAGAGCGGGCAGGGGGGTTACTGAAGCTTTCTTT. This encodes CASSYSRAGRGVTEAFF.

This clonotype has just a few counts. It may be a read error: a sequence one base away is much more abundant. The V and J genes are TRBV7-2 and TRBJ1-1; unclear D gene. There are 14 residues in the CDR3. The V gene's germline CDR1 is SGHTA and CDR2 FQGNSA. Trimming shortened V by 1 base and J by 0 bases, and 6 bases separated the two germline ends. This CDR3 is CASSLVYMNTEAFF. CDR3 sequence (DNA): TGTGCCAGCAGCTTAGTGTACATGAACACTGAAGCTTTCTTT.

This clonotype was seen many times. This sequence joins TRBV12-3 or TRBV12-4 and TRBJ1-1; no definite D call. The CDR3 is 13 residues long. The germline V and J ends were trimmed by 6 bases and 1 base, with 9 bases remaining between them. The CDR3 DNA is TGTGCCAGCAGCTTGGACGAGAACACTGAAGCTTTCTTT. This translates into CASSLDENTEAFF.

This clonotype was observed many times. The chain joins TRBV5-1 to TRBJ1-2; unclear D gene. Germline loops: CDR1 SGHRS, CDR2 YFSETQ. The CDR3 runs to 14 residues. V shed 0 bases and J shed 3 bases, with 9 bases lying between them. Here the CDR3 reads CASSLERFDYGYTF. For the CDR3, the DNA is TGCGCCAGCAGCTTGGAAAGGTTTGACTATGGCTACACCTTC.

The table lists this clonotype with a few counts. This sequence joins TRBV20-1 and TRBJ1-2; no clear D. This CDR3 spans 11 amino acids. V was clipped by 5 bases and J by 6 bases, with 10 bases between them. In germline, CDR1 is DFQATT, CDR2 SNEGSKA (reference sequence). The CDR3 sequence: CSALEMDGYTF. As DNA, the CDR3 is TGCAGTGCTTTAGAGATGGATGGCTACACCTTC.

This clonotype was observed at least ten times. The chain uses TRBV20-1 and TRBJ2-7; 11 nucleotides align to TRBD2. Per germline, CDR1 DFQATT and CDR2 SNEGSKA (reference sequence). V gave up 5 bases and J gave up 4 bases; unmatched junction bases: 7. The CDR3 length is 14 residues. The DNA of the CDR3 is TGCAGTGCTGGGGTAGCGGGGGGGAATTACGAGCAGTACTTC. The encoded protein is CSAGVAGGNYEQYF.

The rearrangement joins TRBV5-1 to TRBJ2-7, with D unresolved. This CDR3 is built from 14 residues. The germline gives CDR1 SGHRS, CDR2 YFSETQ. Trimming took 2 bases from V and 3 from J, leaving 12 bases between them. CDR3 DNA sequence: TGCGCCAGCAGCTTTAGAGGCCCCAACTACGAGCAGTACTTC. It yields the protein CASSFRGPNYEQYF. The whole variable domain, remainder taken from reference TRBV5-1 and TRBJ2-7, is KAGVTQTPRYLIKTRGQQVTLSCSPISGHRSVSWYQQTPGQGLQFLFEYFSETQRNKGNFPGRFSGRQFSNSRSEMNVSTLELGDSALYLCASSFRGPNYEQYFGPGTRLTVT.

The rearrangement links TRBV28 to TRBJ1-2; D is undetermined. The CDR3 spans 14 residues. Trimming pared 5 bases from V and 1 base from J, leaving 11 bases between. Per germline, CDR1 MDHEN and CDR2 SYDVKM. The CDR3 sequence is CASSTGPSNYGYTF. The CDR3 DNA sequence: TGTGCCAGCAGTACCGGGCCCAGTAACTATGGCTACACCTTC.